The 9 T cell receptor beta chains below come from one sample, sequenced in a study of blood T cell repertoires in COVID-19. Clones were read by immunoSEQ multiplex PCR, and TCRdb kept only the in-frame ones, dropping some. The repertoire consists of about 340,000 clones, with around 86% occurring once and the leading ten covering nearly 6.5%. Input material: peripheral blood. These receptors all come from a woman between 50 and 59 years old with COVID-19, enrolled during active disease.

The chain carries TRBV2 and TRBJ2-1; 7 bases fit TRBD2. The CDR3 spans 15 residues. Looked up from germline, CDR1 is SNHLY and CDR2 is FYNNEI. Trimming cost V 4 bases and J 0 bases; bases outside gene matches: 3. CDR3 coding DNA: TGTGCCAGCAGTGTCGGCGGGAGCTCCTACAATGAGCAGTTCTTC. Its protein is CASSVGGSSYNEQFF.

This clone is a singleton in its sample. The rearrangement uses TRBV27 and TRBJ2-7; D perhaps matches TRBD2 (6 bases). With 3 bases removed from V and 4 bases from J, the gap between germline ends came to 10 bases. The V gene's germline CDR1 is MNHEY and CDR2 SMNVEV (reference sequence). The CDR3 consists of 13 residues. CDR3 sequence (DNA): TGTGCCAGCAGTTTGGCGGGATTTTACGAGCAGTACTTC. The encoded protein is CASSLAGFYEQYF.

This rearrangement joins TRBV25-1 to TRBJ1-3, with 7 bases matching TRBD1. J gave up 4 bases and V 4 bases, and 13 bases lay outside the gene matches. This CDR3 is 17 amino acids long. Germline lookup yields CDR1 MGHDK and CDR2 SYGVNS. The CDR3 nucleotides are TGTGCCAGCAGTGTCCGGGACAGCTCCTCCGCGGGAAACACCATATATTTT. This gives the protein CASSVRDSSSAGNTIYF.

This chain links TRBV20-1 with TRBJ1-5; tentative D call: TRBD1 (6 bases). Germline V CDR1 and CDR2: DFQATT, SNEGSKA (reference sequence). Trimming shortened V by 3 bases and J by 6 bases, and 15 bases separated the two germline ends. The CDR3 has 14 residues. DNA for the CDR3: TGCAGTGCTAGTAATAACAGGGTGGTTCAGCCCCAGCATTTT. The encoded protein is CSASNNRVVQPQHF.

The chain links TRBV15 to TRBJ1-2; possibly TRBD1 for D (5 bases). The V and J ends lost 0 bases and 2 bases respectively, with 10 bases between them. The CDR3 runs 15 residues. Looked up from germline, CDR1 is LNHNV and CDR2 is YYDKDF (reference sequence). CDR3 DNA: TGTGCCACCAGCAGAGATCAGGGCAGCAACTATGGCTACACCTTC. Translation: CATSRDQGSNYGYTF.

The rearrangement uses TRBV19 and TRBJ2-3; 11 nucleotides match TRBD2. The germline CDR1 and CDR2 sequences are LNHDA and SQIVND (reference sequence). The CDR3 has 17 residues. Trimming took 2 bases from V and 11 from J; bases not matched to a gene: 15. The CDR3 loop reads CASSIPPGLAVECVQYF. CDR3 nucleotides: TGTGCCAGTAGTATACCCCCGGGACTAGCGGTGGAGTGTGTGCAGTATTTT.

The genes are TRBV5-6 and TRBJ1-1, with a weak D call TRBD1 (5 bases). CDR1 is SGHDT, CDR2 YYEEEE, per germline. The CDR3 sequence is 13 residues long. V dropped 3 bases and J dropped 7 bases, with 13 bases sitting between them. CDR3 sequence (DNA): TGTGCCAGCAGCTCGGGGAGGGGTTTTGAAGCTTTCTTT. Translation gives CASSSGRGFEAFF.

The chain combines TRBV29-1 with TRBJ2-1; 9 bases fit TRBD1. The germline V gene has CDR1 SQVTM and CDR2 ANQGSEA. The CDR3 totals 11 residues. Unmatched junction bases numbered 4, after V lost 8 bases and J lost 8 bases. DNA for the CDR3: TGCAGCCTCGACAGGGGGTATGAGCAGTTCTTC. Protein sequence: CSLDRGYEQFF.

The chain links TRBV6-2 or TRBV6-3 to TRBJ1-2; the D is unclear. The CDR3 runs 13 residues. CDR1 is MNHEY and CDR2 is SVGEGT in the germline V gene. Trimming shortened V by 0 bases and J by 4 bases, and 6 bases separated the two germline ends. As DNA, the CDR3 is TGTGCCAGCAGTTACTCGAACTCCTATGGCTACACCTTC. Translating gives CASSYSNSYGYTF.